Following are 16 T cell receptor beta chains from one sample sequenced in a study of T-cell reconstitution after alpha-beta-depleted transplantation in children. As it was prepared, the TCRbeta library received unique molecular identifiers. TCRdb used MiXCR to reprocess the PCR reads, holding one entry per CDR3 protein. The table shows 300,000 to 400,000 distinct CDR3 sequences, with 15% to 20% occurring only once. The source was PBMCs, mostly from graft donor cells, collected 360 days after TCRalphabeta/CD19-depleted stem cell transplant. Source of these receptors: a male patient between 2 and 15 years old who had a stem cell transplant for acute lymphoblastic leukemia, so the T cells may come from the graft donor.

This clonotype was seen a few times. The chain joins TRBV5-6 to TRBJ2-1; D ambiguous. The V gene lost 0 bases and the J gene lost 6 bases, with 13 bases spanning the gap. The CDR3 is made up of 15 amino acids. Germline CDR1 is SGHDT and CDR2 is YYEEEE. Here the CDR3 reads CASSLAVIDLNEQFF. CDR3 nucleotides: TGTGCCAGCAGCTTGGCAGTGATTGATCTCAATGAGCAGTTCTTC.

This clonotype was picked up many times. J is TRBJ1-6 and V is TRBV6-5; D gene unclear. From germline, CDR1 is MNHEY and CDR2 SVGAGI. The CDR3 spans 16 residues. The ends were cut back, 2 bases at V and 4 bases at J, with 12 bases in the middle. The CDR3 reads CASSYEGLGYNSPLHF. As DNA, the CDR3 is TGTGCCAGCAGTTACGAGGGATTGGGGTATAATTCACCCCTCCACTTT.

This chain connects TRBV7-3 to TRBJ1-2; 9 bases line up with TRBD1. CDR1 SGHTA and CDR2 FQGTGA come from the germline V gene. After removal of 0 bases from V and 8 bases from J, the junction contained 7 bases not matched to a gene. CDR3 length: 15 residues. The CDR3 region is CASSLTAGQGGGYTF. The CDR3 nucleotides read TGTGCCAGCAGCTTAACGGCGGGACAGGGAGGAGGCTACACCTTC.

At least ten counts were recorded for this clonotype. The gene calls are TRBV28 and TRBJ1-1, with D hard to call. This CDR3 is built from 11 residues. CDR1 MDHEN and CDR2 SYDVKM come from the germline V gene. V dropped 1 base and J dropped 6 bases, with 3 bases sitting between them. CDR3 protein: CASSLFPEAFF. Written as DNA, the CDR3 is TGTGCCAGCAGTTTATTCCCTGAAGCTTTCTTT. The full variable domain, rest sourced from reference TRBV28 and TRBJ1-1, is DVKVTQSSRYLVKRTGEKVFLECVQDMDHENMFWYRQDPGLGLRLIYFSYDVKMKEKGDIPEGYSVSREKKERFSLILESASTNQTSMYLCASSLFPEAFFGQGTRLTVV.

This chain connects TRBV19 to TRBJ1-2, with D hard to call. Trimming stripped 7 bases from V and 4 bases from J, with 19 bases between. The CDR3 runs 15 residues. Germline CDR1 LNHDA, CDR2 SQIVND (reference sequence). CDR3 residues: CASKPPGFRAYGYTF. The CDR3 nucleotides read TGTGCCAGTAAACCACCGGGATTTCGGGCCTATGGCTACACCTTC.

This clonotype was found a few times. The genes are TRBV27 and TRBJ2-1; D not resolved. The CDR3 runs to 13 residues. V lost 4 bases to trimming and J lost 1 base, with 5 bases between them. The germline V gene has CDR1 MNHEY and CDR2 SMNVEV (reference sequence). DNA for the CDR3: TGTGCCAGCAGTTGGGGATCCTACAATGAGCAGTTCTTC. Its translation is CASSWGSYNEQFF.

In this sample, this clonotype turned up a few times. The chain combines TRBV13 with TRBJ2-2, with no clear D. The CDR3 totals 15 residues. V was pared by 7 bases and J by 6 bases, with 18 bases between. Germline CDR1 is PRHDT and CDR2 is FYEKMQ (reference sequence). CDR3 nucleotides: TGTGCCAGCACCACACCCCAAGTCGGCTCCGGGGAGCTGTTTTTT. Protein sequence: CASTTPQVGSGELFF.

V gene TRBV12-3 or TRBV12-4 combines with J gene TRBJ1-6; D perhaps matches TRBD1 (5 bases). The V end was cut by 5 bases, the J end by 3 bases, with 11 bases between. This CDR3 contains 15 residues. CDR3 region: CASSPRQSYNSPLHF. The DNA for the CDR3 is TGTGCCAGCAGTCCCCGACAGAGCTATAATTCACCCCTCCACTTT.

The chain joins TRBV9 to TRBJ2-7; D gene uncertain. Per the germline V gene, CDR1 is SGDLS and CDR2 is YYNGEE. The CDR3 extends over 14 amino acids. The V end was cut by 0 bases, the J end by 3 bases, with 10 bases between. CDR3 sequence: CASSVAPGIYEQYF. CDR3 nucleotide sequence: TGTGCCAGCAGCGTAGCTCCCGGAATCTACGAGCAGTACTTC.

The table lists this clonotype with a few counts. This chain joins TRBV4-3 and TRBJ2-1, with D hard to call. Trimming took off 0 bases at V and 9 bases at J, with 15 bases between the two ends. Per the germline V gene, CDR1 is LGHNA and CDR2 is YSLEER. The CDR3 totals 15 residues. The CDR3 nucleotides read TGCGCCAGCAGCCAAGATTATAGCCCCTCGACTGAGCAGTTCTTC. It yields the protein CASSQDYSPSTEQFF.

Many counts were recorded for this clonotype. The chain combines TRBV20-1 with TRBJ1-5; 9 nucleotides align to TRBD1. This CDR3 spans 14 amino acids. The trim removed 1 base at V and 4 bases at J, leaving 2 bases unmatched. Germline V lookup: CDR1 DFQATT, CDR2 SNEGSKA (reference sequence). The CDR3 bases are TGCAGTGCTAGAGCCGGGACAGGGAATCAGCCCCAGCATTTT. As protein: CSARAGTGNQPQHF.

The chain links TRBV20-1 to TRBJ2-2, with 8 bases lining up with TRBD2. Trimming at V came to 2 bases and at J to 7 bases, leaving 9 bases not matched to a gene. The germline CDR1 and CDR2 sequences are DFQATT and SNEGSKA (reference sequence). The CDR3 runs 15 residues. CDR3 sequence reads: CSARTEAGVGGELFF. The CDR3 DNA follows: TGCAGTGCTAGAACGGAAGCGGGAGTAGGCGGGGAGCTGTTTTTT.

This rearrangement joins TRBV20-1 to TRBJ1-1, with 7 bases fitting TRBD1. J lost 2 bases, V lost 5 bases, and 5 bases had no gene match. CDR1 is DFQATT and CDR2 is SNEGSKA in the germline V gene (reference sequence). CDR3 length equals 13 residues. CDR3 coding DNA: TGCAGTGCTCGCAACAGGGGAAACACTGAAGCTTTCTTT. Translating it yields CSARNRGNTEAFF.

V gene TRBV6-2 or TRBV6-3 combines with J gene TRBJ2-4; no reliable D call. Trimming shortened V by 4 bases and J by 9 bases, and 25 bases separated the two germline ends. Germline CDR1 and CDR2: MNHEY and SVGEGT. The CDR3 is made up of 17 amino acids. This CDR3 reads CASSFPDSGRRSGIQYF. The CDR3 coding sequence is TGTGCCAGCAGTTTCCCAGACTCCGGGCGGCGGTCTGGCATTCAGTACTTC.

Ten or more counts support this clonotype. DNA for the CDR3: TGTGCCAGCAGTTTAAGAGGGGGGGCGGCCGGGGAGCTGTTTTTT. Its protein product is CASSLRGGAAGELFF. The chain couples TRBV28 to TRBJ2-2, with a possible D match to TRBD2 (7 bases). This CDR3 has 15 amino acids. In germline, CDR1 is MDHEN, CDR2 SYDVKM. Trimming shortened V by 2 bases and J by 6 bases, and 13 bases separated the two germline ends.

This clonotype was found a few times. The gene calls are TRBV5-1 and TRBJ1-1, with D perhaps matching TRBD1 (6 bases). In germline, CDR1 is SGHRS, CDR2 YFSETQ. Trimming shortened V by 3 bases and J by 1 base, and 10 bases separated the two germline ends. The CDR3 totals 14 residues. The CDR3 nucleotides read TGCGCCAGCAGCTCCAGGGGAGCGAACACTGAAGCTTTCTTT. Amino acids: CASSSRGANTEAFF.